This T cell receptor (beta chain) was identified during a study of blood T cells in healthy people across ages (dated by TCRdb to the mid-2010s). Background on the whole study: In model experiments, roughly one uniquely barcoded TCR beta cDNA molecule per two T cells was captured by template switching. Using deep sequencing normalized with unique cDNA molecular identifiers, the study measured how TCR beta repertoire diversity changes with age. The donors were divided into four age groups: young (average roughly 17 years), middle-aged (almost 40), aged (about 62) and long-lived (about 90). Donors of different ages were randomly distributed across sequencing lanes to avoid experimental bias. Using the same blood draw, the study looked at two additional independent replicas of 1 million unique cDNA reads for two donors, one aged 18 to 29 and the other aged 80 or older.

The paper as a whole reports these results and caveats: Observed TCR beta diversity per million T cells fell roughly linearly with age, and a significant reduction was already apparent by age around 36. Compared with the aged group, more naive CD4+ T cells, fewer expanded clones and increased TCR diversity were shown by the long-lived group, suggesting age selection. The percentage of naive T cells measured by flow cytometry correlated strongly with observed TCR beta diversity. Bulk unsorted PBMC profiling prevented conclusive comparison of naive and antigen-experienced compartments. The CMV infection status of donors was not known, potentially confounding age-related changes in expanded clonotypes. Estimates of total diversity from one million sequenced T cells were regarded as lower bounds and underestimates.

Systemically healthy Caucasian individuals from Russia, some 40 in total and aged about 6 to 95 years, were included as donors. Each donor gave ten milliliters of peripheral blood, collected into EDTA-treated Vacutainer tubes. Ficoll-Paque density-gradient centrifugation was used to isolate PBMCs, with at least 6.5 million per sample. Total RNA, at least 6 micrograms per sample, was extracted from PBMCs with Trizol reagent. For every donor, flow cytometry on a PBMC aliquot measured the percentage of naive CD45RAhigh/CD27high T cells. This clonotype was detected a few times. No antigen is known for it. Base qualities are not provided; no much larger clone lies one nucleotide away. Libraries were prepared through 5' RACE. This sample was sequenced with an Illumina HiSeq 2500. The second PCR ran for roughly 6 to 11 cycles and used a J-beta primer mix along with a sample-barcoded 5' primer. A template-switch 5' adaptor carrying 12 random nucleotides introduced a unique molecular identifier onto each TCR beta cDNA molecule. Each sample yielded at least 3 million CDR3-containing paired-end reads. First-strand cDNA was synthesized from all RNA with the Mint cDNA synthesis kit, primed by a TRBC-specific oligonucleotide. Following uracil-DNA glycosylase treatment, a first 18-cycle PCR with universal primers M1SS and BC2_uni_R was performed on all cDNA. Under the source paper's analysis protocol: For normalization, 1 million high-quality reads, each with a distinct molecular identifier, were randomly selected from each sample. Instead of being binned into consensus sequences, reads that shared molecular identifiers were thrown out. MiTCR, with a Q25 quality threshold and the strictest error-elimination algorithm, was used for CDR3 identification, clonotype clustering and error correction. A nonparametric unseen species model with Euler transformation was used to estimate lower-bound total TCR beta diversity. The public reads were reanalyzed by TCRdb: fastp trimming at Q25, MiXCR alignment, in-frame beta chains only. Every distinct CDR3 protein forms one entry, paired with its most common genes and DNA. Clone size and V and J calls follow TCRdb, not the original study. The sample contains hundreds of thousands of distinct CDR3 sequences, roughly 30% of them found a single time. 15% to 19% of the sample is held by the ten biggest clonotypes.

There are 14 amino acids in the CDR3, from cysteine to phenylalanine inclusive. Of the read, only the CDR3 DNA is kept; its 42 bases are in frame from base 1. The germline V gene encodes CDR1 MNHEY and CDR2 SVGEGT. Germline trimming: 6 bases from V, 7 bases from J; junction bases outside gene matches: 9. Material for sequencing was blood. The V and J genes are TRBV6-2 or TRBV6-3 and TRBJ1-5; the central 7 bases match TRBD1. This TCR derives from a woman of 80 years or more in good health. Donor details come from another sample of the same person, matched by shared clones. The CDR3 amino acid sequence is: CASSGDSWRQPQHF. The bases are TGTGCCAGCAGCGGGGACAGCTGGAGGCAGCCCCAGCATTTT.